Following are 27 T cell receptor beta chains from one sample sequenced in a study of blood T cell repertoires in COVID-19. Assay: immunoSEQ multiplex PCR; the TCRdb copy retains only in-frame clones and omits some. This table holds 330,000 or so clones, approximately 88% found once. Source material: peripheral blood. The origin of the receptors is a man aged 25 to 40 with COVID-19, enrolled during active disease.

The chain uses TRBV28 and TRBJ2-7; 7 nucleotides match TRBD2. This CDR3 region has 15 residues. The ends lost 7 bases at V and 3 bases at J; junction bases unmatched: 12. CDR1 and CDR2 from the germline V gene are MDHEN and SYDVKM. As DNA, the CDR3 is TGTGCCAGCACCTCGGCCGGGACTAATTTCTACGAGCAGTACTTC. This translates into CASTSAGTNFYEQYF.

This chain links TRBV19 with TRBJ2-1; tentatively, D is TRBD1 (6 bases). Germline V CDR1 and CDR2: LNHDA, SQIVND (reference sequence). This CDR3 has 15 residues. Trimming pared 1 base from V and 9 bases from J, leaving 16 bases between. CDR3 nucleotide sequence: TGTGCCAGTAGTATAGTAGCTTTGGGGGCTGGTGAGCAGTTCTTC. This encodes CASSIVALGAGEQFF.

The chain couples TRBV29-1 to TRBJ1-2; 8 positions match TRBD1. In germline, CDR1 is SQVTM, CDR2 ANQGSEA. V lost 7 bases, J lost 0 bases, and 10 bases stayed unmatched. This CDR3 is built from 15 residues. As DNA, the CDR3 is TGCAGCGCCGCCGGACAGGGAAAAGCTAACTATGGCTACACCTTC. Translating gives CSAAGQGKANYGYTF.

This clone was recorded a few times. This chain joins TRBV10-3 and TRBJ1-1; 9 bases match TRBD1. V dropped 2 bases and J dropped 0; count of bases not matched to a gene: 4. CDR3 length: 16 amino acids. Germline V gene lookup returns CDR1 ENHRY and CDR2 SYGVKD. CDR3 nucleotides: TGTGCCATCAGTGAGGGGGGACAGGGAATGAACACTGAAGCTTTCTTT. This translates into CAISEGGQGMNTEAFF.

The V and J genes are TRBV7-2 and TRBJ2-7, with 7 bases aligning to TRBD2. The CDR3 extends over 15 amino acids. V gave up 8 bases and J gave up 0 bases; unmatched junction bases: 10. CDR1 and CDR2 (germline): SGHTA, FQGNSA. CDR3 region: CASQRGGGSSYEQYF. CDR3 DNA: TGTGCCAGCCAGCGGGGCGGAGGTAGCTCCTACGAGCAGTACTTC.

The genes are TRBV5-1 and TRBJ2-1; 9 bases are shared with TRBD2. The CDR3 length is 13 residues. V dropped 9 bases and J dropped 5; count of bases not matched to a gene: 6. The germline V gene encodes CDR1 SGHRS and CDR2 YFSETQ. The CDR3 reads CATSSGRDNEQFF. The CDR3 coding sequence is TGCGCCACCAGTAGCGGGAGAGACAATGAGCAGTTCTTC.

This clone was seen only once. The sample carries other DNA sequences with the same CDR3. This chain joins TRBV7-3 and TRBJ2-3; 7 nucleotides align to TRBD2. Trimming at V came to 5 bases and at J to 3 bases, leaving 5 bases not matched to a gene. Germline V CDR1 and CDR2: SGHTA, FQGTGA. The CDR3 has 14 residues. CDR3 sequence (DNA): TGTGCCAGCAGCCCCGGACTAGTGACAGATACGCAGTATTTT. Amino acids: CASSPGLVTDTQYF.

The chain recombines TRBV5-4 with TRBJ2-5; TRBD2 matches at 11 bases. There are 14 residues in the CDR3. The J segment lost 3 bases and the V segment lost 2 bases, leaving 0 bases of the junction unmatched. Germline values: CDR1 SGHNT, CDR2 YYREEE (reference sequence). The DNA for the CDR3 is TGTGCCAGCAGCTTACTAGCGGGGGAAGAGACCCAGTACTTC. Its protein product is CASSLLAGEETQYF.

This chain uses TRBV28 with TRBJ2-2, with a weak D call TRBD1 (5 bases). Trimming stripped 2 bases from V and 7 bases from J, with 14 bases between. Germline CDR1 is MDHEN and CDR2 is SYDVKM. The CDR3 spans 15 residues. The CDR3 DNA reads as TGTGCCAGCAGTTTAAGGCAGGGTCTCGGCGGGGAGCTGTTTTTT. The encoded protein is CASSLRQGLGGELFF.

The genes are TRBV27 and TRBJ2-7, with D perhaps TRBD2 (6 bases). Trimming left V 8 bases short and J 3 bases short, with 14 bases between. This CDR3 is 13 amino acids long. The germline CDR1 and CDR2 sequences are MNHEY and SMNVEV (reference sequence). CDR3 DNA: TGTGCCAGCCGGGGGAGGCCGAGCTACGAGCAGTACTTC. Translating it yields CASRGRPSYEQYF.

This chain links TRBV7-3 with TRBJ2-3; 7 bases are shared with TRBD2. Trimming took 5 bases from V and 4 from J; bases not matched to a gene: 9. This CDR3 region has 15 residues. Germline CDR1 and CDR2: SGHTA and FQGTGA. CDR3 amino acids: CASSLRPTSPDTQYF. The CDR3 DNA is TGTGCCAGCAGCCTCCGACCGACTAGCCCAGATACGCAGTATTTT.

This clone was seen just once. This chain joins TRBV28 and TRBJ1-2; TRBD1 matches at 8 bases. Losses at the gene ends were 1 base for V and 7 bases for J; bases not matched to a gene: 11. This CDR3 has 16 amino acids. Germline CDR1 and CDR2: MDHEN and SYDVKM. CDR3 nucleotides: TGTGCCAGCAGTTTATCAATCCTTGACAGGGGAGGTGGCTACACCTTC. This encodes CASSLSILDRGGGYTF.

The CDR3 reads CAWSTHRGEPQHF. As DNA, the CDR3 is TGTGCCTGGAGTACTCACCGGGGGGAGCCCCAGCATTTT. The chain is built from TRBV30 and TRBJ1-5; the D gene is possibly TRBD1 (5 bases). V lost 2 bases and J lost 8, with 13 bases in between. This CDR3 contains 13 residues. The germline V gene has CDR1 GTSNPN and CDR2 SVGIG (reference sequence).

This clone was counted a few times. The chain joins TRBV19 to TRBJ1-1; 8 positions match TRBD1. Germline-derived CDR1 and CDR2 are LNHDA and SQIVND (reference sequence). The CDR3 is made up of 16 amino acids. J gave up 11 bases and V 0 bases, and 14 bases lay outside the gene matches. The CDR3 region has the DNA TGTGCCAGTAGTATAGACGGCGCAGGGGGCGAAGCGGGCGCTTTCTTT. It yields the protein CASSIDGAGGEAGAFF.

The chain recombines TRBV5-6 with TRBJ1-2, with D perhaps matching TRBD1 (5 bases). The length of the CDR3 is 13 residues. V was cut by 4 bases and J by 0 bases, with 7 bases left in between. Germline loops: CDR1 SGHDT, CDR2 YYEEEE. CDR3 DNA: TGTGCCAGCAGCCCAGGGACTAACTATGGCTACACCTTC. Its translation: CASSPGTNYGYTF.

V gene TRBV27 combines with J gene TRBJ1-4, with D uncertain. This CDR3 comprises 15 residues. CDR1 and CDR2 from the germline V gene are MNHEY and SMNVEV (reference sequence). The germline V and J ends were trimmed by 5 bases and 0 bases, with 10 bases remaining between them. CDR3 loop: CASSLSLATNEKLFF. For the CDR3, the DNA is TGTGCCAGCAGTCTCAGTCTAGCAACTAATGAAAAACTGTTTTTT.

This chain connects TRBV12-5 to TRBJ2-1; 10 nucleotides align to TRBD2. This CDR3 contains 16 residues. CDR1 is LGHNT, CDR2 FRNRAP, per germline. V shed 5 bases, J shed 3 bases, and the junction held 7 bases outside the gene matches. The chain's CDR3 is CASGQNIAGGYNEQFF. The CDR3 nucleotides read TGTGCTAGTGGTCAAAACATAGCGGGGGGCTACAATGAGCAGTTCTTC. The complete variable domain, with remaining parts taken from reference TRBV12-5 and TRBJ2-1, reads DARVTQTPRHKVTEMGQEVTMRCQPILGHNTVFWYRQTMMQGLELLAYFRNRAPLDDSGMPKDRFSAEMPDATLATLKIQPSEPRDSAVYFCASGQNIAGGYNEQFFGPGTRLTVL.

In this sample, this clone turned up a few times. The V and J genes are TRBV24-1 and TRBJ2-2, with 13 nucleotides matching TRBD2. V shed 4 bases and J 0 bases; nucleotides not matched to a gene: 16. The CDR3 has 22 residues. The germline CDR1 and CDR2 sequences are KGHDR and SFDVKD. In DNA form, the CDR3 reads TGTGCCACCAGTGACCCGCGGGGGACTAGCGGGACAGTATACGCGAACACCGGGGAGCTGTTTTTT. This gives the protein CATSDPRGTSGTVYANTGELFF.

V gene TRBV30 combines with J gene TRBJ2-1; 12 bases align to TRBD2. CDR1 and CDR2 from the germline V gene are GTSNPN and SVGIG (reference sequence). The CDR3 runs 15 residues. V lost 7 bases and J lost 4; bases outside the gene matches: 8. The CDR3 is CAFSTSGRSYNEQFF. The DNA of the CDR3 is TGTGCCTTTTCGACTAGCGGGAGATCTTACAATGAGCAGTTCTTC.

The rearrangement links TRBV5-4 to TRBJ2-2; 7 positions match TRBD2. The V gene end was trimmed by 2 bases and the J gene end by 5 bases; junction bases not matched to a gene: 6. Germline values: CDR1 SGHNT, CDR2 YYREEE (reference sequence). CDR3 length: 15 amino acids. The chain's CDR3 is CASSLGLVWTGELFF. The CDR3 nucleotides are TGTGCCAGCAGCTTAGGACTAGTCTGGACCGGGGAGCTGTTTTTT.

CDR3: CASSLELADSYNEQFF. The CDR3 region has the DNA TGTGCCAGCAGCTTAGAGCTAGCCGATTCCTACAATGAGCAGTTCTTC. The rearrangement joins TRBV11-2 to TRBJ2-1; a possible D gene is TRBD2 (5 bases). There are 16 residues in the CDR3. V gave up 0 bases and J gave up 1 base, with 10 bases separating them. CDR1 is SGHAT and CDR2 is FQNNGV in the germline V gene.

The CDR3 DNA follows: TGTGCCAGCAGCGGAGCGGGACAGGGCAGAGGAAACACCATATATTTT. Translation: CASSGAGQGRGNTIYF. The chain joins TRBV7-2 to TRBJ1-3, with 9 bases that match TRBD1. V shed 5 bases and J 4 bases; nucleotides not matched to a gene: 9. The CDR3 extends over 16 amino acids. The germline V gene encodes CDR1 SGHTA and CDR2 FQGNSA.

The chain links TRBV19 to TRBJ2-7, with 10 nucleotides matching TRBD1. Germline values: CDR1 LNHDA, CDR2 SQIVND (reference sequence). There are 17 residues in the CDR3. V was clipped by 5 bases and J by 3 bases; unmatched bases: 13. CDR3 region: CASSPPAWTGGSYEQYF. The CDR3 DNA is TGTGCCAGTAGTCCCCCAGCCTGGACAGGGGGTAGCTACGAGCAGTACTTC.

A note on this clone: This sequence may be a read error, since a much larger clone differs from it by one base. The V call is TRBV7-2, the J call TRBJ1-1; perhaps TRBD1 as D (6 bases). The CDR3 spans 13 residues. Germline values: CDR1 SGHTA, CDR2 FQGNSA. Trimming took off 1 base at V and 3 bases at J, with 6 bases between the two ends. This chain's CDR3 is CASSLDRDTEAFF. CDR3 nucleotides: TGTGCCAGCAGCTTAGACAGGGACACTGAAGCTTTCTTT.

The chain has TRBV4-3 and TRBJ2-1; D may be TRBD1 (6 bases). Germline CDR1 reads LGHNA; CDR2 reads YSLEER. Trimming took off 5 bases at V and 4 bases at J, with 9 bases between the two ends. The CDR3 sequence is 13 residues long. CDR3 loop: CASSWGLYNEQFF. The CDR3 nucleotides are TGCGCCAGCAGCTGGGGGCTTTACAATGAGCAGTTCTTC.

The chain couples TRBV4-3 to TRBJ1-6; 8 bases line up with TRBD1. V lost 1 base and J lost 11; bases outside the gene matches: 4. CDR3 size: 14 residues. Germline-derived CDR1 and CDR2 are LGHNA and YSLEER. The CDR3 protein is CASSQGTGTPPLHF. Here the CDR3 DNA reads TGCGCCAGCAGCCAAGGGACAGGGACACCACCCCTCCACTTT.

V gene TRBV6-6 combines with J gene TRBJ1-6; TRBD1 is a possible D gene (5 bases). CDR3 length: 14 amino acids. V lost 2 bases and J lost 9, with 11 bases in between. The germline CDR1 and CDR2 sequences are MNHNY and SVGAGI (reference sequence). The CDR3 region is CASSYVQGSSPLHF. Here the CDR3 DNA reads TGTGCCAGCAGTTACGTTCAGGGCAGTTCACCCCTCCACTTT.